These 8 T cell receptor beta chains came from one sample sequenced in a study of cytomegalovirus exposure and HLA in healthy donors. PCR was performed using 60 Vbeta and 13 Jbeta primers. Sequenced by immunoSEQ multiplex PCR; TCRdb stores in-frame clones only, minus some. Of 100,000 or so clones listed, around 75% are singletons. The sample was PBMCs. The source is a man aged 40-50 years in good health and CMV-seronegative.

This clone was seen once. The chain has TRBV5-4 and TRBJ1-5; no definite D call. The V and J ends lost 4 bases and 2 bases respectively, with 13 bases between them. CDR1 is SGHNT, CDR2 YYREEE, per germline (reference sequence). The length of the CDR3 is 15 residues. The CDR3 region is CASSLAGSGNQPQHF. The CDR3 DNA is TGTGCCAGCAGCCTGGCGGGGTCTGGCAATCAGCCCCAGCATTTT.

This clone showed up just a few times. The J gene is TRBJ1-1, the V gene TRBV6-5; D is unclear. The CDR3 loop spans 14 amino acids. V shed 2 bases and J shed 0 bases, with 7 bases lying between them. CDR1 and CDR2 (germline): MNHEY, SVGAGI. The CDR3 DNA is TGTGCCAGCAGTTACGGCAACATGAACACTGAAGCTTTCTTT. It is translated as CASSYGNMNTEAFF.

The rearrangement uses TRBV27 and TRBJ1-2; 7 bases map to TRBD1. The CDR3 runs 14 residues. After removal of 7 bases from V and 4 bases from J, the junction contained 9 bases not matched to a gene. The V gene's germline CDR1 is MNHEY and CDR2 SMNVEV (reference sequence). For the CDR3, the DNA is TGTGCCAGCACCCCGACAGGGATGGGCTATGGCTACACCTTC. Translation gives CASTPTGMGYGYTF.

CDR3 sequence reads: CASSFNSYEQYF. CDR3 nucleotides: TGTGCCAGCAGTTTTAACAGCTACGAGCAGTACTTC. This chain connects TRBV28 to TRBJ2-7; D is undetermined. The V gene lost 3 bases and the J gene lost 3 bases, with 6 bases spanning the gap. The CDR3 contains 12 residues. Germline CDR1 and CDR2: MDHEN and SYDVKM.

V usage is TRBV4-1 and J usage is TRBJ2-1; 10 nucleotides align to TRBD1. The CDR3 length is 16 residues. V gave up 2 bases and J gave up 2 bases; unmatched junction bases: 3. In germline, CDR1 is MGHRA, CDR2 YSYEKL. The DNA of the CDR3 is TGCGCCAGCAGCCAACGGACAGGGGGTACCTACAATGAGCAGTTCTTC. This encodes CASSQRTGGTYNEQFF.

The chain links TRBV2 to TRBJ2-7; no clear D. Germline V CDR1 and CDR2: SNHLY, FYNNEI. The CDR3 has 12 amino acids. Trimming cost V 4 bases and J 3 bases, with 7 bases left between them. CDR3 sequence: CASSVSGYEQYF. The CDR3 nucleotides read TGTGCCAGCAGTGTTTCAGGCTACGAGCAGTACTTC. Using reference TRBV2 and TRBJ2-7 for the parts outside the CDR3, the full variable domain is EPEVTQTPSHQVTQMGQEVILRCVPISNHLYFYWYRQILGQKVEFLVSFYNNEISEKSEIFDDQFSVERPDGSNFTLKIRSTKLEDSAMYFCASSVSGYEQYFGPGTRLTVT.

The chain recombines TRBV27 with TRBJ1-3, with a possible D match to TRBD1 (5 bases). Germline values: CDR1 MNHEY, CDR2 SMNVEV (reference sequence). This CDR3 is built from 15 residues. The V gene lost 5 bases and the J gene lost 8 bases, with 19 bases spanning the gap. CDR3 loop: CASSGGAPRGHTIYF. In DNA form, the CDR3 reads TGTGCCAGCAGTGGCGGGGCGCCCCGGGGACACACCATATATTTT.

The V and J genes are TRBV5-6 and TRBJ2-2; a weak D match, TRBD2 (6 bases). The CDR3 sequence is 14 residues long. The V gene's germline CDR1 is SGHDT and CDR2 YYEEEE. V was trimmed by 4 bases and J by 1 base, leaving 8 bases between them. This chain's CDR3 is CASSAGLNTGELFF. As DNA, the CDR3 is TGTGCCAGCAGCGCGGGACTGAACACCGGGGAGCTGTTTTTT.